These T cell receptor beta chains were read from a single sample in a study of blood T cell repertoires in COVID-19. Repertoires were generated with immunoSEQ multiplex PCR, while TCRdb's copy carries only in-frame clones and drops some. Here the sample spans about 87,000 clones, about four fifths being singletons. The sequencing input was peripheral blood. The source is a woman between 65 and 79 years old with acute or convalescent COVID-19. CDR3s include the opening cysteine and the closing phenylalanine or tryptophan. D genes are given only for firm matches. Not all rows give a size; the values are once, few, many and, for expanded clones, a class.

D gene: TRBD2
V gene: TRBV6-5
J gene: TRBJ2-1
clone size: NA
CDR3 DNA: TGTGCCAGCCAGACTAGCGGGGGATACAATGAGCAGTTCTTC
CDR3 protein: CASQTSGGYNEQFF

D gene: NA
V gene: TRBV9
J gene: TRBJ2-2
clone size: NA
CDR3 DNA: TGTGCCAGCAGCTCACAGAGGGGGGGGACTGACACCGGGGAGCTGTTTTTT
CDR3 protein: CASSSQRGGTDTGELFF

D gene: TRBD1
V gene: TRBV13
J gene: TRBJ1-2
clone size: NA
CDR3 DNA: TGTGCCAGCAGACGAACAGGGGGCAACTATGGCTACACCTTC
CDR3 protein: CASRRTGGNYGYTF

D gene: TRBD2
V gene: TRBV6-5
J gene: TRBJ2-3
clone size: NA
CDR3 DNA: TGTGCCAGCACGGGAGGGATTACAGATACGCAGTATTTT
CDR3 protein: CASTGGITDTQYF

D gene: NA
V gene: TRBV6-4
J gene: TRBJ2-1
clone size: NA
CDR3 DNA: TGTGCCAGCAGTGACAACACCGACAATGAGCAGTTCTTC
CDR3 protein: CASSDNTDNEQFF

D gene: TRBD1
V gene: TRBV3-1/TRBV3-2
J gene: TRBJ2-1
clone size: NA
CDR3 DNA: TGTGCCAGCAGCCAAGGACCAGGGGGTTCGTCGAATGAGCAGTTCTTC
CDR3 protein: CASSQGPGGSSNEQFF

D gene: TRBD1
V gene: TRBV3-1/TRBV3-2
J gene: TRBJ1-1
clone size: NA
CDR3 DNA: TGTGCCAGCAGTACAGGACAGGGGAGGACTGAAGCTTTCTTT
CDR3 protein: CASSTGQGRTEAFF

D gene: NA
V gene: TRBV5-4
J gene: TRBJ1-2
clone size: NA
CDR3 DNA: TGTGCCAGCAGCCCCGACGGGGGATATGGCTACACCTTC
CDR3 protein: CASSPDGGYGYTF

D gene: TRBD1
V gene: TRBV7-9
J gene: TRBJ1-2
clone size: NA
CDR3 DNA: TGTGCCAGCAGCTCCCGACAGGGTGATTACACCTTC
CDR3 protein: CASSSRQGDYTF

D gene: NA
V gene: TRBV28
J gene: TRBJ1-5
clone size: NA
CDR3 DNA: TGTGCCAGCCGCCCATCATTCGGCGGCAACAGCAATCAGCCCCAGCATTTT
CDR3 protein: CASRPSFGGNSNQPQHF

D gene: TRBD1
V gene: TRBV6-5
J gene: TRBJ1-2
clone size: NA
CDR3 DNA: TGTGCCAGTAGGACAGGCTCAGGCTATGGCTACACCTTC
CDR3 protein: CASRTGSGYGYTF

D gene: TRBD1
V gene: TRBV2
J gene: TRBJ1-1
clone size: NA
CDR3 DNA: TGTGCCAGCAGAGTCGGACAGGTACCTCACACTGAAGCTTTCTTT
CDR3 protein: CASRVGQVPHTEAFF

D gene: TRBD1
V gene: TRBV15
J gene: TRBJ1-2
clone size: NA
CDR3 DNA: TGTGCCACCAGCCCGGGGGCACAGGGGTACTATGGCTACACCTTC
CDR3 protein: CATSPGAQGYYGYTF

D gene: NA
V gene: TRBV5-1
J gene: TRBJ1-4
clone size: NA
CDR3 DNA: TGCGCCAGCAGCTTTATGGGAGAAACTAATGAAAAACTGTTTTTT
CDR3 protein: CASSFMGETNEKLFF

D gene: TRBD1
V gene: TRBV7-9
J gene: TRBJ1-6
clone size: NA
CDR3 DNA: TGTGCCAGCAGCCTTGGGACAGGGGAGGGTTCACCCCTCCACTTT
CDR3 protein: CASSLGTGEGSPLHF

D gene: NA
V gene: TRBV12-3/TRBV12-4
J gene: TRBJ1-6
clone size: once
CDR3 DNA: TGTGCCAGCTGCAGCTCCTATAATTCACCCCTCCACTTT
CDR3 protein: CASCSSYNSPLHF

D gene: TRBD1
V gene: TRBV2
J gene: TRBJ1-6
clone size: NA
CDR3 DNA: TGTGCCAGTTTACGGGACAGCAATTCACCCCTCCACTTT
CDR3 protein: CASLRDSNSPLHF

D gene: TRBD1
V gene: TRBV6-2/TRBV6-3
J gene: TRBJ2-7
clone size: NA
CDR3 DNA: TGTGCCAGCAGCCTGGGACAGGGGATGTTGCGGTACTACGAGCAGTACTTC
CDR3 protein: CASSLGQGMLRYYEQYF

D gene: NA
V gene: TRBV19
J gene: TRBJ1-5
clone size: NA
CDR3 DNA: TGTGCCAGTGGGGAGGGGGGGAATCAGCCCCAGCATTTT
CDR3 protein: CASGEGGNQPQHF

D gene: TRBD1
V gene: TRBV6-5
J gene: TRBJ2-1
clone size: NA
CDR3 DNA: TGTGCCAGCAGTTTAACAGGGGACAGGGCCTACAATGAGCAGTTCTTC
CDR3 protein: CASSLTGDRAYNEQFF

D gene: NA
V gene: TRBV28
J gene: TRBJ2-1
clone size: once
CDR3 DNA: TGTGCCACCCTCCGACAGAGTCCTGCCAATGAGCAGTTCTTC
CDR3 protein: CATLRQSPANEQFF

D gene: NA
V gene: TRBV11-2
J gene: TRBJ2-3
clone size: NA
CDR3 DNA: TGTGCCAGCAGCTTAAATTTTAATACGCAGTATTTT
CDR3 protein: CASSLNFNTQYF

D gene: TRBD1
V gene: TRBV19
J gene: TRBJ1-6
clone size: NA
CDR3 DNA: TGTGCCAGTAGTATCGGGACAGGCCGCCAAAGTAATTCACCCCTCCACTTT
CDR3 protein: CASSIGTGRQSNSPLHF

D gene: TRBD1
V gene: TRBV12-5
J gene: TRBJ1-5
clone size: NA
CDR3 DNA: TGTGCTAGTGGTACGACAGGGTTATTGCATCAGCCCCAGCATTTT
CDR3 protein: CASGTTGLLHQPQHF

D gene: NA
V gene: TRBV4-1
J gene: TRBJ1-3
clone size: NA
CDR3 DNA: TGCGCCAGCAGCCAAGATCGGGGGGCACTTTTTGTAAACACCATATATTTT
CDR3 protein: CASSQDRGALFVNTIYF

D gene: NA
V gene: TRBV30
J gene: TRBJ1-3
clone size: NA
CDR3 DNA: TGTGCCTGGACACTTTTCTCTGGAAACACCATATATTTT
CDR3 protein: CAWTLFSGNTIYF

D gene: TRBD1
V gene: TRBV19
J gene: TRBJ1-1
clone size: NA
CDR3 DNA: TGTGCCAGTAGCGACAGGGGCTTAACTGAAGCTTTCTTT
CDR3 protein: CASSDRGLTEAFF

D gene: NA
V gene: TRBV18
J gene: TRBJ2-5
clone size: NA
CDR3 DNA: TGTGCCAGCTCACCACTTCCACGCGGGGCAGGTGGGCTCACCCAGTACTTC
CDR3 protein: CASSPLPRGAGGLTQYF

D gene: TRBD1
V gene: TRBV12-5
J gene: TRBJ1-2
clone size: NA
CDR3 DNA: TGTGCTAGTGGTTTGGTACTGGGACAGGGGGTAGGCATGTGGGGCTACACCTTC
CDR3 protein: CASGLVLGQGVGMWGYTF

D gene: NA
V gene: TRBV5-1
J gene: TRBJ1-1
clone size: NA
CDR3 DNA: TGCGCCAGCAGCAGATACAGGGTTTTAGGGACTGAAGCTTTCTTT
CDR3 protein: CASSRYRVLGTEAFF

D gene: TRBD1
V gene: TRBV12-3/TRBV12-4
J gene: TRBJ2-7
clone size: once
CDR3 DNA: TGTGCCAGCAGCTATGGACAGGGATACGAGCAGTACTTC
CDR3 protein: CASSYGQGYEQYF

D gene: TRBD1
V gene: TRBV19
J gene: TRBJ2-1
clone size: NA
CDR3 DNA: TGTGCCAGTAGTCCGCAAGGGAGGGGACAGGGGTTTGGGCGCTCCTACAATGAGCAGTTCTTC
CDR3 protein: CASSPQGRGQGFGRSYNEQFF

D gene: NA
V gene: TRBV30
J gene: TRBJ1-2
clone size: NA
CDR3 DNA: TGTGCCTGGAGTGTCACCTCAGGGGAAGGCTACACCTTC
CDR3 protein: CAWSVTSGEGYTF

D gene: NA
V gene: TRBV11-3
J gene: TRBJ1-5
clone size: NA
CDR3 DNA: TGTGCCAGCAGCTGGAACAGGGAAAAGAATCAGCCCCAGCATTTT
CDR3 protein: CASSWNREKNQPQHF

D gene: NA
V gene: TRBV6-5
J gene: TRBJ1-5
clone size: NA
CDR3 DNA: TGTGCCAGCGTCGACAGATTAAATCAGCCCCAGCATTTT
CDR3 protein: CASVDRLNQPQHF

D gene: TRBD1
V gene: TRBV30
J gene: TRBJ1-2
clone size: NA
CDR3 DNA: TGTGCAAGGGGACAGTTCTATGGCTACACCTTC
CDR3 protein: CARGQFYGYTF

D gene: TRBD1
V gene: TRBV18
J gene: TRBJ1-6
clone size: NA
CDR3 DNA: TGTGCCAGCTCATCCGGGACAGGGCTTAATTCACCCCTCCACTTT
CDR3 protein: CASSSGTGLNSPLHF

D gene: NA
V gene: TRBV7-9
J gene: TRBJ2-7
clone size: few
CDR3 DNA: TGTGCCAGCAGCTTAAGTGAGGGAGATCAGTACTTC
CDR3 protein: CASSLSEGDQYF

D gene: NA
V gene: TRBV7-9
J gene: TRBJ2-3
clone size: NA
CDR3 DNA: TGTGCCAGCAGCTTAGGGGGCCCAGATACGCAGTATTTT
CDR3 protein: CASSLGGPDTQYF

D gene: TRBD1
V gene: TRBV7-9
J gene: TRBJ2-5
clone size: NA
CDR3 DNA: TGTGCCAGCAGCTTAGGCAGGGGGCGCGGGGAGACCCAGTACTTC
CDR3 protein: CASSLGRGRGETQYF